The present entry profiles one T cell receptor (beta chain) with its context. The data originate from a study of blood T cell repertoires in COVID-19. The protocol was immunoSEQ multiplex PCR, while the TCRdb copy is restricted to in-frame clones and leaves out a portion. The repertoire holds approximately 69,000 clones, with roughly four fifths as singletons. The CDR3 extends over 11 amino acids. The V end was cut by 4 bases, the J end by 4 bases, with 2 bases between. The germline V gene has CDR1 MGHRA and CDR2 YSYEKL. Sequenced input: peripheral blood. The chain employs TRBV4-1 and TRBJ1-3; D gene ambiguous. This sequence was found in a woman in her 70s with acute or convalescent COVID-19. The CDR3 DNA reads as TGCGCCAGCAGCCTAGGAAACACCATATATTTT. It encodes CASSLGNTIYF.